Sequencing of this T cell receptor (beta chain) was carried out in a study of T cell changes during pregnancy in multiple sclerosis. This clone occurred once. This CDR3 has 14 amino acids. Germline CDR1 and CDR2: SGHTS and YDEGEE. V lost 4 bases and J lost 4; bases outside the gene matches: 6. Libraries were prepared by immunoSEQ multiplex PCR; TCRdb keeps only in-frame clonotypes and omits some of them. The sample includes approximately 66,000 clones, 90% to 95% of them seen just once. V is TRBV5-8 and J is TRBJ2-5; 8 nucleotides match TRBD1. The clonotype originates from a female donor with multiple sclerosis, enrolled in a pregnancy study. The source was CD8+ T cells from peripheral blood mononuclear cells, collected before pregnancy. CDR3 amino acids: CASSGQGFTETQYF. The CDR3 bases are TGTGCCAGCAGCGGACAGGGCTTTACAGAGACCCAGTACTTC.